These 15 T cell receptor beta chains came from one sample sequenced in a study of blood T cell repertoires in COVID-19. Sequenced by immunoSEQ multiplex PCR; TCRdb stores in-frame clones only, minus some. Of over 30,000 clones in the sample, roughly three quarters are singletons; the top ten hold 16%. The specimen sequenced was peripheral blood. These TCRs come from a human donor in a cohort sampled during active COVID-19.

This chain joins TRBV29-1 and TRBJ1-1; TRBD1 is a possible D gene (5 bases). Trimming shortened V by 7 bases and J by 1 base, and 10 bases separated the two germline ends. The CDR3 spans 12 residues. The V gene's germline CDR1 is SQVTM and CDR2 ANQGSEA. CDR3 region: CSGRQTNTEAFF. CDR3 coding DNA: TGCAGCGGACGACAGACGAACACTGAAGCTTTCTTT.

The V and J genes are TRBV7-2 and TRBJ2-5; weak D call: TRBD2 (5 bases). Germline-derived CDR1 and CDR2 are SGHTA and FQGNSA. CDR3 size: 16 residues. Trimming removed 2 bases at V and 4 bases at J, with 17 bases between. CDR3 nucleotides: TGTGCCAGCAGCTTACAGCCGGGATCCCTAGCAGAGACCCAGTACTTC. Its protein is CASSLQPGSLAETQYF.

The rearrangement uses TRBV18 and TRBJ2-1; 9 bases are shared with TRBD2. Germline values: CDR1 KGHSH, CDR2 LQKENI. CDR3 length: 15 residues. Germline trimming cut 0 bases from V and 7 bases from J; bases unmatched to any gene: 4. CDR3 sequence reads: CASSPPSGGRNEQFF. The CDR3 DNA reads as TGTGCCAGCTCACCACCTAGCGGGGGCCGGAATGAGCAGTTCTTC.

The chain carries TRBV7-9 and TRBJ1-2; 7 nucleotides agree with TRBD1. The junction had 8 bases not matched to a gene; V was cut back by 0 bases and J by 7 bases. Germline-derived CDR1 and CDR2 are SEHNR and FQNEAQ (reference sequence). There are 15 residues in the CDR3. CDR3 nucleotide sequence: TGTGCCAGCAGCTTAGCGTTCAGGGGGTGGCGTGGCTACACCTTC. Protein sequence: CASSLAFRGWRGYTF.

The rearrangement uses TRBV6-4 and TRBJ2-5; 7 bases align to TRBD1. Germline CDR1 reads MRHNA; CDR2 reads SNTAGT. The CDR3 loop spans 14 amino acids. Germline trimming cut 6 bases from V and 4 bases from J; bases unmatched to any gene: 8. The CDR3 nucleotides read TGTGCCAGCAGCCACGGGGACAGAGGAGAGACCCAGTACTTC. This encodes CASSHGDRGETQYF.

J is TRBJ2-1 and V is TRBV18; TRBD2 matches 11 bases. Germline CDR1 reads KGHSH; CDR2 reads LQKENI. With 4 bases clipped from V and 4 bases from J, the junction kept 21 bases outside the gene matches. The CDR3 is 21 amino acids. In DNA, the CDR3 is TGTGCCAGCTCACTCTACCGGGAGGCTAGCGGGGGGACAAGAAATTACAATGAGCAGTTCTTC. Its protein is CASSLYREASGGTRNYNEQFF.

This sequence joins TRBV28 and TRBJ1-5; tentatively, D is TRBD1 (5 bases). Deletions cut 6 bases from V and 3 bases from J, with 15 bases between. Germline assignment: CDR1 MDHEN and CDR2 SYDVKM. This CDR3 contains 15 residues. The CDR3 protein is CASSQRQGHNQPQHF. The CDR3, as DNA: TGTGCCAGCAGCCAGAGGCAGGGTCACAATCAGCCCCAGCATTTT. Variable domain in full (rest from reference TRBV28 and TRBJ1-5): DVKVTQSSRYLVKRTGEKVFLECVQDMDHENMFWYRQDPGLGLRLIYFSYDVKMKEKGDIPEGYSVSREKKERFSLILESASTNQTSMYLCASSQRQGHNQPQHFGDGTRLSIL.

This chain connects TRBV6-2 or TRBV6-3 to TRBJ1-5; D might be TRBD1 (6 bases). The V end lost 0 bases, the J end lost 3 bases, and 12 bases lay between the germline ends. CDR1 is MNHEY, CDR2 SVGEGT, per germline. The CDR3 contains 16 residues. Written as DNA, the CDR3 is TGTGCCAGCAGTTACTCGAGCAGGGGCGTCAATCAGCCCCAGCATTTT. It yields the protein CASSYSSRGVNQPQHF.

CDR3 bases: TGTGCCAGCTCACCAAACTCAGGGTCAGAGACCCAGTACTTC. Translated: CASSPNSGSETQYF. The rearrangement links TRBV18 to TRBJ2-5; TRBD1 is a possible D gene (5 bases). Germline V lookup: CDR1 KGHSH, CDR2 LQKENI. The V and J ends lost 2 bases and 4 bases respectively, with 11 bases between them. This CDR3 region has 14 residues. The full variable domain, rest sourced from reference TRBV18 and TRBJ2-5, is NAGVMQNPRHLVRRRGQEARLRCSPMKGHSHVYWYRQLPEEGLKFMVYLQKENIIDESGMPKERFSAEFPKEGPSILRIQQVVRGDSAAYFCASSPNSGSETQYFGPGTRLLVL.

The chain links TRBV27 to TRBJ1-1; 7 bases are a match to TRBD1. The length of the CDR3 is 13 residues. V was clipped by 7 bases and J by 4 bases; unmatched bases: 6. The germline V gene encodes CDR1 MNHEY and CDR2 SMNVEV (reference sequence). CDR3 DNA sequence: TGTGCCAGCACGCGACAGGGTCGCACTGAAGCTTTCTTT. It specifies CASTRQGRTEAFF.

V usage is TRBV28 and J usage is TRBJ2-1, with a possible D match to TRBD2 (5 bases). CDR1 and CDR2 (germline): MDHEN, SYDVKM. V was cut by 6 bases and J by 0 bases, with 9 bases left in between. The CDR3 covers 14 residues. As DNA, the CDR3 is TGTGCCAGCAGACGGGATAGCTCCTACAATGAGCAGTTCTTC. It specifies CASRRDSSYNEQFF.

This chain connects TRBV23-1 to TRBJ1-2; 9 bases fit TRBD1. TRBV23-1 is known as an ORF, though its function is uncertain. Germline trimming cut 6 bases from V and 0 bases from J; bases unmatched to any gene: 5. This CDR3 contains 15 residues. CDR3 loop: CASSSQGATNYGYTF. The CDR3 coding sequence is TGCGCCAGCAGCTCACAGGGGGCGACTAACTATGGCTACACCTTC.

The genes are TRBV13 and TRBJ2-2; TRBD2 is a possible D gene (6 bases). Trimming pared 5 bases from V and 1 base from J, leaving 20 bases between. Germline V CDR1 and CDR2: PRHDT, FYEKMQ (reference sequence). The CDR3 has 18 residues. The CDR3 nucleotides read TGTGCCAGCAGCGCCGGGACGGCGGGACGGAGGAACACCGGGGAGCTGTTTTTT. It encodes CASSAGTAGRRNTGELFF. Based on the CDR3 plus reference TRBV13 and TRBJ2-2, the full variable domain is AAGVIQSPRHLIKEKRETATLKCYPIPRHDTVYWYQQGPGQDPQFLISFYEKMQSDKGSIPDRFSAQQFSDYHSELNMSSLELGDSALYFCASSAGTAGRRNTGELFFGEGSRLTVL.

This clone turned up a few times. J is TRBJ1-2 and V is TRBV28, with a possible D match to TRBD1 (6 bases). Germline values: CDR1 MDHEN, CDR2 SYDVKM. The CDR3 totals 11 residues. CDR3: CASGWGQGYTF. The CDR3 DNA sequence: TGTGCTAGCGGATGGGGGCAAGGCTACACCTTC.

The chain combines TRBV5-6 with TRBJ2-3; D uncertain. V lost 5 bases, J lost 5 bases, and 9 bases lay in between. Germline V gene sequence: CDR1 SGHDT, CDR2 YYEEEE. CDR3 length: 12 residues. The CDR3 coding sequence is TGTGCCAGCAGTTCCCTGAGAGATACGCAGTATTTT. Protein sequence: CASSSLRDTQYF.